This TCR beta chain comes out of a study of T cell repertoires in cytomegalovirus infection. Points from the study as a whole: Summed public TCR beta family frequency identified CMV carriers bearing the relevant HLA. Dominant in the ex vivo response were TCR beta clonotypes restricted by HLA-C and specific for CMV.

TCRdb fed the reads into MiXCR, producing one record per CDR3 protein. The sample consists of fewer than 900,000 distinct CDR3 sequences, almost 30% of them appearing once. CDR3 length: 17 residues. CDR1 and CDR2 (germline): SGHTS, YDEGEE. The V and J ends lost 4 bases and 0 bases, in that order; junction bases with no gene match: 7. Of note for this clonotype: The antigen remains undetermined.

The specimen was cultured CD8+ T cells from PBMCs, collected from culture after CMV antigen stimulation. The TCR comes from a human donor in good health (CMV status not recorded). Some clones in this sample may be carry-over from other donors' samples. The chain combines TRBV5-8 with TRBJ2-3, with 11 bases that match TRBD2. The CDR3 spells CASSHSGGDPSTDTQYF. The CDR3 DNA reads TGTGCCAGCAGCCATAGCGGGGGGGATCCTAGCACAGATACGCAGTATTTT. The whole variable domain, filled in from reference TRBV5-8 and TRBJ2-3, reads EAGVTQSPTHLIKTRGQQATLRCSPISGHTSVYWYQQALGLGLQFLLWYDEGEERNRGNFPPRFSGRQFPNYSSELNVNALELEDSALYLCASSHSGGDPSTDTQYFGPGTRLTVL.